The 31 T cell receptor beta chains given below trace back to one sample, sequenced in a study of T cells in Graves' hyperthyroidism and ophthalmopathy. Authors of the study amplified TCR beta CDR3 regions from RNA transcripts. With the HTBI primer set, the TCR CDR3 went through a first round of RT-PCR. TCRdb fed the multiplex PCR reads into MiXCR, producing one record per CDR3 protein. The table includes 600,000 to 850,000 distinct CDR3 sequences, roughly a sixth detected once. Sequenced input: blood. Source of these receptors: a woman in her forties or fifties with Graves' hyperthyroidism that later progressed to Graves' ophthalmopathy.

There are many counts of this clonotype. This sequence joins TRBV7-3 and TRBJ2-3, with D unclear. The V gene lost 3 bases and the J gene lost 4 bases, with 8 bases spanning the gap. Germline V CDR1 and CDR2: SGHTA, FQGTGA. The CDR3 totals 13 residues. The CDR3 is CASSLSFADTQYF. CDR3 DNA sequence: TGTGCCAGCAGCTTGTCTTTTGCAGATACGCAGTATTTT.

The chain combines TRBV6-6 with TRBJ2-7; D is possibly TRBD1 or TRBD2 (5 bases each). Trimming shortened V by 0 bases and J by 2 bases, and 11 bases separated the two germline ends. The CDR3 contains 15 residues. CDR1 and CDR2 (germline): MNHNY, SVGAGI (reference sequence). This CDR3 is CASSYSQGTTYEQYF. Written as DNA, the CDR3 is TGTGCCAGCAGTTACTCGCAAGGGACCACCTACGAGCAGTACTTC.

This clonotype was counted between two and nine times. The CDR3 DNA sequence: TGTGCCAGTAGCTTGGGGGCGTCAGTGGCCGGGGAGCTGTTTTTT. This gives the protein CASSLGASVAGELFF. The genes are TRBV19 and TRBJ2-2; possibly TRBD1 for D (6 bases). Germline V gene data show CDR1 as LNHDA and CDR2 as SQIVND (reference sequence). V was clipped by 6 bases and J by 6 bases, with 17 bases between them. CDR3 length: 15 amino acids.

This clonotype was seen at least ten times. V and J are TRBV12-3 or TRBV12-4 and TRBJ1-1; D uncertain. Trimming left V 4 bases short and J 4 bases short, with 13 bases between. The CDR3 contains 14 residues. CDR3 coding DNA: TGTGCCAGCAGTTATAGGGATGGGAGCACTGAAGCTTTCTTT. This sequence encodes CASSYRDGSTEAFF.

This clonotype was observed at least ten times. This chain links TRBV11-2 with TRBJ2-1, with a possible D match to TRBD2 (5 bases). Trimming pared 5 bases from V and 0 bases from J, leaving 14 bases between. The CDR3 contains 16 residues. Germline V gene sequence: CDR1 SGHAT, CDR2 FQNNGV. The CDR3 sequence is CASSPARGHSYNEQFF. DNA for the CDR3: TGTGCCAGCAGCCCAGCCAGAGGGCACTCCTACAATGAGCAGTTCTTC.

This clonotype was seen repeatedly, ten times or more. The chain has TRBV27 and TRBJ1-1; perhaps TRBD1 as D (5 bases). The V end was cut by 6 bases, the J end by 4 bases, with 9 bases between. The CDR3 is 12 amino acids. Germline V gives CDR1 MNHEY, CDR2 SMNVEV (reference sequence). The CDR3 loop reads CASSRDPTEAFF. In nucleotides, the CDR3 is TGTGCCAGCAGCAGGGATCCCACTGAAGCTTTCTTT.

The chain recombines TRBV5-5 with TRBJ2-5; perhaps D is TRBD1 or TRBD2 (6 bases each). The germline V gene encodes CDR1 SGHKS and CDR2 YYEKEE (reference sequence). With 1 base removed from V and 5 bases from J, the gap between germline ends came to 12 bases. The CDR3 totals 14 residues. CDR3 sequence reads: CASSLTGARETQYF. CDR3 in DNA: TGTGCCAGCAGCTTGACGGGGGCCCGGGAGACCCAGTACTTC. The full variable domain, with the rest looked up from reference TRBV5-5 and TRBJ2-5, is DAGVTQSPTHLIKTRGQQVTLRCSPISGHKSVSWYQQVLGQGPQFIFQYYEKEERGRGNFPDRFSARQFPNYSSELNVNALLLGDSALYLCASSLTGARETQYFGPGTRLLVL.

This chain uses TRBV18 with TRBJ2-2; D unresolved. Germline lookup yields CDR1 KGHSH and CDR2 LQKENI. The CDR3 runs 14 residues. Trimming removed 6 bases at V and 4 bases at J, with 12 bases between. The CDR3: CASSPSSSTGELFF. CDR3 in DNA: TGTGCCAGCTCGCCCTCGAGTAGCACCGGGGAGCTGTTTTTT.

Comment on this clonotype: An end of the junction does not agree with germline; a read error may underlie this. The chain uses TRBV30 and TRBJ1-1; D uncertain. Germline lookup yields CDR1 GTSNPN and CDR2 SVGIG (reference sequence). This CDR3 is built from 15 residues. CDR3 DNA: TGTGCCTGGAGTACCGGGCTGGGGTTGAACACTGAAGCTCTCTTT. This encodes CAWSTGLGLNTEALF.

The J gene is TRBJ1-2, the V gene TRBV6-1; maybe TRBD1 (5 bases). The germline V gene has CDR1 MNHNS and CDR2 SASEGT. Deletions cut 5 bases from V and 2 bases from J, with 18 bases between. This CDR3 spans 16 amino acids. CDR3 loop: CASSKYQTGQNYGYTF. CDR3 in DNA: TGTGCCAGCAGTAAATACCAAACAGGACAAAACTATGGCTACACCTTC.

The rearrangement links TRBV7-8 to TRBJ1-5; 7 positions match TRBD1. J was trimmed by 5 bases and V by 5 bases; bases with no gene match: 9. The CDR3 length is 15 residues. Germline V CDR1 and CDR2: SGHVS, FQNEAQ. CDR3 in amino acids: CASSQGGQSHQPQHF. DNA for the CDR3: TGTGCCAGCAGCCAGGGGGGACAGAGCCATCAGCCCCAGCATTTT.

This clonotype has only a few counts. The chain recombines TRBV6-2 or TRBV6-3 with TRBJ2-5; D may be TRBD1 or TRBD2 (5 bases each). CDR1 and CDR2 from the germline V gene are MNHEY and SVGEGT. CDR3 length: 15 residues. Trimming pared 6 bases from V and 5 bases from J, leaving 19 bases between. CDR3 DNA: TGTGCCAGCAGATCTCACTCAGGGAGTCCGGAGACCCAGTACTTC. It codes for CASRSHSGSPETQYF.

This chain links TRBV7-8 with TRBJ2-3; 10 bases agree with TRBD2. The V gene end was trimmed by 1 base and the J gene end by 2 bases; junction bases not matched to a gene: 3. Germline CDR1 SGHVS, CDR2 FQNEAQ. This CDR3 has 16 residues. The CDR3 coding sequence is TGTGCCAGCAGCTTAGTGCTAGCGGGGGCCACAGATACGCAGTATTTT. Its translation is CASSLVLAGATDTQYF.

As concerns this clonotype: A single base separates this from a much larger clone, so it may be a read error. The rearrangement uses TRBV7-9 and TRBJ2-5; the D is unclear. CDR1 is SEHNR and CDR2 is FQNEAQ in the germline V gene (reference sequence). The CDR3 length is 15 residues. This CDR3 reads CASSLFGEYQEAQYF. Written as DNA, the CDR3 is TGTGCCAGCAGCTTATTCGGAGAATACCAAGAGGCCCAGTACTTC.

This clonotype was seen more than once but under ten times. The chain joins TRBV5-1 to TRBJ1-6, with D tentatively TRBD1 (5 bases). Germline loops: CDR1 SGHRS, CDR2 YFSETQ. The V end lost 10 bases, the J end lost 8 bases, and 19 bases lay between the germline ends. The CDR3 length is 14 residues. CDR3 residues: CASKVLTEDSPLHF. Here the CDR3 DNA reads TGCGCCTCCAAGGTCCTGACAGAGGATTCACCCCTCCACTTT.

Points on this clonotype: A much bigger clone sits one base away, suggesting this may be a read error. The chain links TRBV2 to TRBJ2-5; 12 bases align to TRBD2. The length of the CDR3 is 15 residues. Germline loops: CDR1 SNHLY, CDR2 FYNNEI. The CDR3 region is CASSASGGDQETEYF. The CDR3 bases are TGTGCCAGCAGCGCTAGCGGGGGGGATCAAGAGACCGAGTACTTC. Full variable domain (missing parts from reference TRBV2 and TRBJ2-5): EPEVTQTPSHQVTQMGQEVILRCVPISNHLYFYWYRQILGQKVEFLVSFYNNEISEKSEIFDDQFSVERPDGSNFTLKIRSTKLEDSAMYFCASSASGGDQETEYFGPGTRLLVL.

In its sample, this clonotype was seen many times. As DNA, the CDR3 is TGTGCCAGCAGCCACCTATCCTCGACTAGCGGGGGGGTTGATGAGCAGTTCTTC. This sequence encodes CASSHLSSTSGGVDEQFF. The chain uses TRBV3-1 and TRBJ2-1; TRBD2 matches 14 bases. CDR1 is LGHDT and CDR2 is YNNKEL in the germline V gene (reference sequence). Trimming removed 3 bases from V and 8 bases from J; junction bases left unmatched: 12. The CDR3 sequence is 18 residues long.

The chain carries TRBV10-3 and TRBJ2-5; tentatively, D is TRBD1 (6 bases). V was cut by 2 bases and J by 1 base, with 14 bases left in between. CDR1 and CDR2 (germline): ENHRY, SYGVKD. This CDR3 comprises 16 residues. In DNA, the CDR3 is TGTGCCATCAGTGAGCCTGGGACAAGCTTCCAAGAGACCCAGTACTTC. It codes for CAISEPGTSFQETQYF.

In this sample, this clonotype turned up once. The chain is built from TRBV25-1 and TRBJ1-1; a possible D gene is TRBD1 (6 bases). The CDR3 runs 13 residues. The ends were cut back, 7 bases at V and 4 bases at J, with 13 bases in the middle. The germline V gene encodes CDR1 MGHDK and CDR2 SYGVNS. This CDR3 reads CASTLGGFTEAFF. The DNA for the CDR3 is TGTGCCAGCACCCTGGGGGGCTTCACTGAAGCTTTCTTT.

This clonotype was recorded many times. V usage is TRBV13 and J usage is TRBJ2-6; tentatively, D is TRBD1 or TRBD2 (5 bases each). Per germline, CDR1 PRHDT and CDR2 FYEKMQ (reference sequence). This CDR3 region has 18 residues. Between the trimmed V and J ends, which lost 5 bases and 0 bases, there was a span of 17 bases. CDR3 sequence (DNA): TGTGCCAGCAGCCCGGGGACCGGGACGGGCTCTGGGGCCAACGTCCTGACTTTC. Protein: CASSPGTGTGSGANVLTF. Together with reference TRBV13 and TRBJ2-6, the CDR3 gives the full variable domain: AAGVIQSPRHLIKEKRETATLKCYPIPRHDTVYWYQQGPGQDPQFLISFYEKMQSDKGSIPDRFSAQQFSDYHSELNMSSLELGDSALYFCASSPGTGTGSGANVLTFGAGSRLTVL.

V gene TRBV6-1 combines with J gene TRBJ1-5, with 7 positions matching TRBD1. CDR3 length equals 15 residues. Germline CDR1 MNHNS, CDR2 SASEGT. The J segment lost 6 bases and the V segment lost 4 bases, leaving 9 bases of the junction unmatched. The CDR3 DNA reads TGTGCCAGCAGTGGAAAAGACAGGGCAGGTCAGCCCCAGCATTTT. Encoded protein: CASSGKDRAGQPQHF.

This clonotype was recorded many times. The chain recombines TRBV20-1 with TRBJ2-7; 11 bases fit TRBD1. The CDR3 extends over 14 amino acids. Germline V gene data show CDR1 as DFQATT and CDR2 as SNEGSKA (reference sequence). Trimming took 4 bases from V and 6 from J; bases not matched to a gene: 8. CDR3 in DNA: TGCAGTGCTATAATAGGACAGGGGGCAGGCGAGCAGTACTTC. It yields the protein CSAIIGQGAGEQYF.

This clonotype has a count of ten or more. This chain's CDR3 is CASKGTGGGTEAFF. The CDR3 region has the DNA TGTGCCAGCAAGGGAACAGGGGGAGGCACTGAAGCTTTCTTT. The chain joins TRBV5-5 to TRBJ1-1; 8 nucleotides match TRBD1. V shed 6 bases and J 4 bases; nucleotides not matched to a gene: 8. This CDR3 is 14 amino acids long. CDR1 is SGHKS, CDR2 YYEKEE, per germline (reference sequence).

In this sample, this clonotype turned up a few times. The rearrangement joins TRBV4-1 to TRBJ1-5; 7 bases map to TRBD1. The length of the CDR3 is 16 residues. Germline CDR1 MGHRA, CDR2 YSYEKL. J lost 5 bases, V lost 2 bases, and 9 bases had no gene match. CDR3 region: CASSQTPTGDDQPQHF. The CDR3 DNA reads TGCGCCAGCAGCCAAACGCCTACAGGGGACGATCAGCCCCAGCATTTT.

This clonotype has ten or more counts. The chain is built from TRBV11-1 and TRBJ2-7; 7 bases are a match to TRBD1. V was clipped by 0 bases and J by 5 bases; unmatched bases: 10. CDR1 is SGHAT and CDR2 is FQDESV in the germline V gene (reference sequence). CDR3 length: 16 residues. CDR3 sequence reads: CASSLADDRVSDEQYF. For the CDR3, the DNA is TGTGCCAGCAGCTTAGCCGATGACAGGGTCAGTGACGAGCAGTACTTC.

This clonotype showed up many times. This chain connects TRBV3-1 to TRBJ2-7; 11 bases map to TRBD1. V was pared by 4 bases and J by 7 bases, with 9 bases of the junction left unmatched. The CDR3 runs 15 residues. Germline CDR1 reads LGHDT; CDR2 reads YNNKEL (reference sequence). The DNA of the CDR3 is TGTGCCAGCAGCCGGCGGGACAGGGGGTTACGGGAGCAGTACTTC. This sequence encodes CASSRRDRGLREQYF.

This chain joins TRBV24-1 and TRBJ2-1; 8 nucleotides agree with TRBD2. V lost 9 bases to trimming and J lost 0 bases; unmatched junction nucleotides: 6. CDR1 and CDR2 (germline): KGHDR, SFDVKD. There are 15 residues in the CDR3. The CDR3 nucleotides read TGTGCCACCCCGGGGGGGGGCCCCTCCTACAATGAGCAGTTCTTC. Its translation is CATPGGGPSYNEQFF.

The chain links TRBV29-1 to TRBJ1-2; the D gene is possibly TRBD1 (6 bases). Trimming pared 6 bases from V and 3 bases from J, leaving 20 bases between. Germline V gene lookup returns CDR1 SQVTM and CDR2 ANQGSEA. The CDR3 contains 15 residues. The DNA for the CDR3 is TGCAGCGTCGACAACGGGGACATAGAGGACTATGGCTACACCTTC. Translated: CSVDNGDIEDYGYTF.

Comment on this clonotype: A much more abundant neighbour one base away suggests this may be a read error. V and J are TRBV11-3 and TRBJ2-2, with a possible D match to TRBD1 (6 bases). Germline CDR1 SGHNT, CDR2 YENEEA. The CDR3 covers 13 residues. This CDR3 is CVSSVQGPGELFF. CDR3 sequence (DNA): TGTGTCAGCAGCGTACAGGGACCCGGGGAGCTGTTTTTT.

This clonotype showed up many times. V gene TRBV2 combines with J gene TRBJ2-3; D unclear. The V end lost 3 bases, the J end lost 0 bases, and 10 bases lay between the germline ends. The CDR3 extends over 15 amino acids. Germline V gives CDR1 SNHLY, CDR2 FYNNEI. CDR3: CASSDTGASTDTQYF. The CDR3 DNA is TGTGCCAGCAGTGATACCGGAGCTAGCACAGATACGCAGTATTTT.

At least ten counts were recorded for this clonotype. The rearrangement joins TRBV11-2 to TRBJ1-3; D call uncertain. CDR3 length: 14 amino acids. Germline-derived CDR1 and CDR2 are SGHAT and FQNNGV. Trimming pared 3 bases from V and 4 bases from J, leaving 10 bases between. The CDR3 region is CASSFRGYGNTIYF. The CDR3 coding sequence is TGTGCCAGCAGCTTTCGGGGATACGGAAACACCATATATTTT.